This T cell receptor beta chain was documented in a study of persistence of HIV-infected CD4 T cells. Overall study results and limits: Compared with CD3/CD28-stimulated cells, CMV- and Gag-responding cells showed lower TCRbeta richness. Degenerate expanded CDR3beta sequences were enriched among CMV- and Gag-responding cells.

The libraries were made with immunoSEQ version 4 in survey mode. Profiling relied on immunoSEQ multiplex PCR, and the TCRdb table lists in-frame clones only, not all of them. The table lists some 28,000 clones, roughly 78% of them singletons. Concerning this clone itself: What it recognizes is unknown.

With 1 base clipped from V and 3 bases from J, the junction kept 5 bases outside the gene matches. This CDR3 is 16 amino acids long. The V gene's germline CDR1 is SGHAT and CDR2 FQDESV (reference sequence). Stimulation used 10 ug/mL lysate from CMV-infected fibroblasts. CD40L-negative CD69-negative CD45RO-high memory CD4+ T cells were sorted as populations depleted of antigen-responding cells. A roughly 17-hour stimulation of CD8-depleted PBMCs used anti-CD28/CD49d costimulation, CD40-blocking antibody and enfuvirtide. The sequence came from an adult man with HIV who was CMV-seropositive. The source material was CD4+ T cells sorted from PBMCs after approximately 19-hour stimulation, sampled from a patient who received antiretroviral therapy. The chain is built from TRBV11-1 and TRBJ2-7, with 11 bases aligning to TRBD1. CDR3 nucleotide sequence: TGTGCCAGCAGCTTAGTTCAGGGACAGGGGGACTACGAGCAGTACTTC. This gives the protein CASSLVQGQGDYEQYF. Variable domain in full (rest from reference TRBV11-1 and TRBJ2-7): EAEVAQSPRYKITEKSQAVAFWCDPISGHATLYWYRQILGQGPELLVQFQDESVVDDSQLPKDRFSAERLKGVDSTLKIQPAELGDSAMYLCASSLVQGQGDYEQYFGPGTRLTVT.